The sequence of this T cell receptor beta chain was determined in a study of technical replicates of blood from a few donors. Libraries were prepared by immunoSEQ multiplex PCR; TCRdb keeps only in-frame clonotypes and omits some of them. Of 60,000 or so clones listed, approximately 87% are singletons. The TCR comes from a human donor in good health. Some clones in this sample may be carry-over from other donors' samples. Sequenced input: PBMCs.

In DNA, the CDR3 is TGTGCCTGGAGTGTGCTAGCGGGACTGGAGACCCAGTACTTC. Residues: CAWSVLAGLETQYF. This chain links TRBV30 with TRBJ2-5; 9 nucleotides match TRBD2. The CDR3 consists of 14 residues. V shed 0 bases and J 5 bases; nucleotides not matched to a gene: 4. Germline loops: CDR1 GTSNPN, CDR2 SVGIG (reference sequence).